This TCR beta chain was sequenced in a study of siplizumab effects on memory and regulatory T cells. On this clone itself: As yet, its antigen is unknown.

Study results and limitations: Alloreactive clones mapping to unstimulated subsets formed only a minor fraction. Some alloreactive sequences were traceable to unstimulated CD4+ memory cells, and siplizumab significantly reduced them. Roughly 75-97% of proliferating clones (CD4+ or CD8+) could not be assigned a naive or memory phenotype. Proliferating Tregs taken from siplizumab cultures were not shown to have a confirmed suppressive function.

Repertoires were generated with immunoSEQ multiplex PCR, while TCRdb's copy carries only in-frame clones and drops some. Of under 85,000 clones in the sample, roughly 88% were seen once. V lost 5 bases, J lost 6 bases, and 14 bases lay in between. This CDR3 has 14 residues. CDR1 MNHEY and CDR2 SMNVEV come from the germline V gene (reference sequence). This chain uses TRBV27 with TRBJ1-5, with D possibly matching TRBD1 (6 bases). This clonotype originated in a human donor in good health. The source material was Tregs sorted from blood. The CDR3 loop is CASSPWGGGQPQHF. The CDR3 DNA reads TGTGCCAGCAGTCCCTGGGGAGGGGGTCAGCCCCAGCATTTT.